These 22 T cell receptor beta chains were sequenced from one sample in a study of T cell changes during pregnancy in multiple sclerosis. Repertoires were generated with immunoSEQ multiplex PCR, while TCRdb's copy carries only in-frame clones and drops some. The sample records fewer than 85,000 clones, roughly 93% being singletons. This specimen was peripheral blood, taken in the second trimester of pregnancy. The receptors were gathered from a female donor with multiple sclerosis, enrolled in a pregnancy study.

The chain uses TRBV11-3 and TRBJ2-7, with TRBD2 matching 8 bases. The CDR3 contains 13 residues. CDR1 is SGHNT and CDR2 is YENEEA in the germline V gene. V shed 4 bases and J 6 bases; nucleotides not matched to a gene: 5. CDR3 sequence: CASSSARGGEQYF. DNA of the CDR3: TGTGCCAGCAGCTCCGCCCGGGGGGGCGAGCAGTACTTC.

The V and J genes are TRBV5-1 and TRBJ2-3; the match to TRBD2 covers 9 bases. The CDR3 is 13 amino acids. In germline, CDR1 is SGHRS, CDR2 YFSETQ. V was clipped by 9 bases and J by 5 bases; unmatched bases: 7. CDR3: CATSGLAGDTQYF. The CDR3 DNA sequence: TGCGCCACCTCGGGACTAGCCGGAGATACGCAGTATTTT.

This chain joins TRBV19 and TRBJ2-5; the D gene is possibly TRBD1 (6 bases). This CDR3 has 15 amino acids. V shed 6 bases and J shed 2 bases, with 16 bases lying between them. Germline CDR1 LNHDA, CDR2 SQIVND (reference sequence). CDR3 loop: CASSLTGKGQETQYF. The DNA of the CDR3 is TGTGCCAGTAGCTTAACAGGGAAGGGGCAAGAGACCCAGTACTTC.

The chain joins TRBV21-1 to TRBJ1-1; TRBD1, as called in the table, went unchecked against the DNA. TRBV21-1 is given as a pseudogene. This CDR3 is 14 amino acids long. This CDR3 is CASSKGRGTTEAFF. The CDR3 bases are TGTGCCAGCAGCAAAGGCAGGGGGACCACTGAAGCTTTCTTT.

The chain combines TRBV7-6 with TRBJ2-1, with TRBD2 matching 9 bases. V lost 8 bases and J lost 0; bases outside the gene matches: 11. This CDR3 contains 17 residues. Germline CDR1 SGHVS, CDR2 FNYEAQ. Written as DNA, the CDR3 is TGTGCCAGCTCCACATACCAGCGGGGGGCCTCCTACAATGAGCAGTTCTTC. Translating it yields CASSTYQRGASYNEQFF.

This chain joins TRBV5-6 and TRBJ1-2; 8 bases agree with TRBD1. With 4 bases clipped from V and 5 bases from J, the junction kept 16 bases outside the gene matches. Germline V gene lookup returns CDR1 SGHDT and CDR2 YYEEEE. CDR3 length: 17 residues. The CDR3 sequence is CASSQPSGRGLQYGYTF. DNA for the CDR3: TGTGCCAGCAGCCAGCCTTCGGGCAGGGGGCTTCAATATGGCTACACCTTC.

The chain has TRBV2 and TRBJ1-5; D unclear. Germline V gene sequence: CDR1 SNHLY, CDR2 FYNNEI. This CDR3 comprises 15 residues. V was shortened by 2 bases and J by 9 bases, with 17 bases between the two germline ends. CDR3 coding DNA: TGTGCCAGCAGTGAAAGCGGGGTGGGCCATGGGCCCCAGCATTTT. Translated: CASSESGVGHGPQHF.

The rearrangement uses TRBV30 and TRBJ2-1; D perhaps matches TRBD2 (5 bases). This CDR3 contains 12 residues. CDR1 and CDR2 (germline): GTSNPN, SVGIG (reference sequence). V lost 2 bases and J 8 bases, leaving 10 bases between the germline ends. The CDR3 bases are TGTGCCTGGAGTTTCGCCGGGGATGAGCAGTTCTTC. This sequence encodes CAWSFAGDEQFF.

This sequence joins TRBV6-6 and TRBJ2-7; the match to TRBD1 covers 7 bases. The CDR3 contains 14 residues. Germline trimming cut 5 bases from V and 9 bases from J; bases unmatched to any gene: 13. Germline V gene lookup returns CDR1 MNHNY and CDR2 SVGAGI (reference sequence). CDR3 protein: CASSRRQGPWGQYF. DNA for the CDR3: TGTGCCAGCAGTAGGCGACAGGGCCCCTGGGGGCAGTACTTC.

The J gene is TRBJ2-7, the V gene TRBV4-1, with D maybe TRBD2 (5 bases). V was shortened by 2 bases and J by 3 bases, with 17 bases between the two germline ends. The CDR3 runs to 16 residues. Germline CDR1 is MGHRA and CDR2 is YSYEKL. In DNA, the CDR3 is TGCGCCAGCAGCCAACACTGGGGTGGGAGATACTACGAGCAGTACTTC. Residues: CASSQHWGGRYYEQYF.

The chain combines TRBV9 with TRBJ2-3, with 9 positions matching TRBD2. The CDR3 is made up of 15 amino acids. CDR1 SGDLS and CDR2 YYNGEE come from the germline V gene. V lost 4 bases and J lost 6; bases outside the gene matches: 9. CDR3 sequence: CASSSSGAAVDTQYF. CDR3 DNA: TGTGCCAGCAGCTCTAGCGGGGCCGCCGTGGATACGCAGTATTTT. The complete variable domain, with remaining parts taken from reference TRBV9 and TRBJ2-3, reads DSGVTQTPKHLITATGQRVTLRCSPRSGDLSVYWYQQSLDQGLQFLIQYYNGEERAKGNILERFSAQQFPDLHSELNLSSLELGDSALYFCASSSSGAAVDTQYFGPGTRLTVL.

The chain couples TRBV11-2 to TRBJ1-4, with D unclear. CDR1 is SGHAT, CDR2 FQNNGV, per germline. V was trimmed by 1 base and J by 4 bases, leaving 7 bases between them. The CDR3 is 14 amino acids. The CDR3 protein is CASSLAGINEKLFF. The CDR3 DNA is TGTGCCAGCAGCTTAGCCGGGATTAATGAAAAACTGTTTTTT.

Only one count was recorded for this clone. V is TRBV27 and J is TRBJ1-6; 9 positions match TRBD1. Germline CDR1 reads MNHEY; CDR2 reads SMNVEV (reference sequence). V shed 5 bases, J shed 8 bases, and the junction held 4 bases outside the gene matches. The CDR3 consists of 14 residues. The CDR3 region is CASSPGTGYSPLHF. The DNA for the CDR3 is TGTGCCAGCAGTCCCGGGACAGGGTATTCACCCCTCCACTTT.

The V call is TRBV15, the J call TRBJ2-1; D perhaps matches TRBD1 (6 bases). CDR3 length equals 13 residues. Germline values: CDR1 LNHNV, CDR2 YYDKDF (reference sequence). Trimming took 5 bases from V and 8 from J, leaving 13 bases between them. The CDR3 DNA sequence: TGTGCCACCAGCCCCAGGGGTTTTGATGAGCAGTTCTTC. It translates to CATSPRGFDEQFF.

The chain recombines TRBV6-5 with TRBJ1-5; D unresolved. The CDR3 consists of 15 residues. Germline V CDR1 and CDR2: MNHEY, SVGAGI. Trimming stripped 0 bases from V and 4 bases from J, with 10 bases between. CDR3 sequence: CASSYSFTGNQPQHF. CDR3 bases: TGTGCCAGCAGTTACTCGTTTACCGGGAATCAGCCCCAGCATTTT.

As regards this clone: At one boundary the junction diverges from the germline segment, which might be a read error. The chain carries TRBV15 and TRBJ2-3, with D possibly matching TRBD1 (5 bases). CDR1 and CDR2 from the germline V gene are LNHNV and YYDKDF (reference sequence). This CDR3 spans 12 amino acids. The CDR3 spells CATRAVTDTQYF. In nucleotides, the CDR3 is TGTGCTACCAGGGCCGTGACAGATACGCAGTATTTT.

CDR3 sequence: CASSLVFPNQPQHF. The DNA of the CDR3 is TGTGCCAGCAGCTTAGTTTTCCCGAATCAGCCCCAGCATTTT. The J gene is TRBJ1-5, the V gene TRBV7-8; D is uncertain. Per germline, CDR1 SGHVS and CDR2 FQNEAQ. The ends were cut back, 1 base at V and 4 bases at J, with 8 bases in the middle. The CDR3 runs 14 residues. The variable domain in full, with the rest retrieved from reference TRBV7-8 and TRBJ1-5, is GAGVSQSPRYKVAKRGQDVALRCDPISGHVSLFWYQQALGQGPEFLTYFQNEAQLDKSGLPSDRFFAERPEGSVSTLKIQRTQQEDSAVYLCASSLVFPNQPQHFGDGTRLSIL.

The J gene is TRBJ2-4, the V gene TRBV4-2; 10 bases fit TRBD2. The trim removed 2 bases at V and 4 bases at J, leaving 5 bases unmatched. This CDR3 comprises 16 residues. Germline V gene data show CDR1 as LGHNA and CDR2 as YNFKEQ. The CDR3 DNA follows: TGTGCCAGCAGCCAACTAGCGGGGGTATTAAAAAACATTCAGTACTTC. This codes for CASSQLAGVLKNIQYF.

The chain is built from TRBV6-4 and TRBJ2-1; 11 bases agree with TRBD2. Germline V gives CDR1 MRHNA, CDR2 SNTAGT. The CDR3 covers 15 residues. V lost 5 bases to trimming and J lost 8 bases; unmatched junction nucleotides: 8. The CDR3 is CASSLLAGGSDEQFF. The CDR3 coding sequence is TGTGCCAGCAGTCTTCTAGCGGGGGGTTCGGATGAGCAGTTCTTC.

This chain connects TRBV2 to TRBJ1-1, with a possible D match to TRBD1 (6 bases). Trimming cost V 9 bases and J 0 bases, with 14 bases left between them. The CDR3 runs 14 residues. Germline values: CDR1 SNHLY, CDR2 FYNNEI. The CDR3 spells CASRDTLMNTEAFF. DNA for the CDR3: TGTGCCAGTAGGGACACCTTGATGAACACTGAAGCTTTCTTT.

The sample holds one count of this clone. This chain uses TRBV6-4 with TRBJ2-2; no clear D gene. V dropped 3 bases and J dropped 5 bases, with 7 bases sitting between them. Germline lookup yields CDR1 MRHNA and CDR2 SNTAGT. The CDR3 is made up of 13 amino acids. The CDR3 coding sequence is TGTGCCAGCAGTGATACGACAACCGGGGAGCTGTTTTTT. Protein sequence: CASSDTTTGELFF.

This sequence joins TRBV6-5 and TRBJ2-7; 7 nucleotides agree with TRBD2. The CDR3 totals 13 residues. The trim removed 4 bases at V and 0 bases at J, leaving 0 bases unmatched. Germline V gene lookup returns CDR1 MNHEY and CDR2 SVGAGI. Here the CDR3 reads CASSWTSSYEQYF. The CDR3 nucleotides read TGTGCCAGCAGTTGGACTAGCTCCTACGAGCAGTACTTC.